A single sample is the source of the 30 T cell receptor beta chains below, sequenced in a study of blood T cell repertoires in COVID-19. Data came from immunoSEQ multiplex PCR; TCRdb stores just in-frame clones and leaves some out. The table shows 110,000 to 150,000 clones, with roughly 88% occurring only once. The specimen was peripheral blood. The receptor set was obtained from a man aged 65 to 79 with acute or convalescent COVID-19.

DNA for the CDR3: TGTGCCAGCAGCTCGGACTTACAAGAGACCCAGTACTTC. Translation: CASSSDLQETQYF. The V and J genes are TRBV28 and TRBJ2-5, with D possibly being TRBD2 (5 bases). There are 13 residues in the CDR3. V was trimmed by 6 bases and J by 2 bases, leaving 10 bases between them. In germline, CDR1 is MDHEN, CDR2 SYDVKM.

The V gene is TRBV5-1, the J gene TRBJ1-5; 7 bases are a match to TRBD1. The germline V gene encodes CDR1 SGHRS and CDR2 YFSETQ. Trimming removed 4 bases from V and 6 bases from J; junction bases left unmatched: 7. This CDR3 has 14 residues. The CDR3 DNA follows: TGCGCCAGCAGCGCTGGACAGGAGGGTCAGCCCCAGCATTTT. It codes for CASSAGQEGQPQHF.

CDR3 bases: TGTGCTAGTGGTTTGGGAGGACTAGCGCCGAACACCGGGGAGCTGTTTTTT. Its translation is CASGLGGLAPNTGELFF. V and J are TRBV12-5 and TRBJ2-2; 9 bases are shared with TRBD2. The CDR3 is 17 residues long. The germline V gene has CDR1 LGHNT and CDR2 FRNRAP. The V gene end was trimmed by 1 base and the J gene end by 0 bases; junction bases not matched to a gene: 3.

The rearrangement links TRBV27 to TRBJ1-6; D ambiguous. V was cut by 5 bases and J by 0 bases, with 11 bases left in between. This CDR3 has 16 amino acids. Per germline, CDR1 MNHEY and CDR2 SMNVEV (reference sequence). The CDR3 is CASSQSPGSYNSPLHF. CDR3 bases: TGTGCCAGCAGTCAATCTCCGGGCTCCTATAATTCACCCCTCCACTTT.

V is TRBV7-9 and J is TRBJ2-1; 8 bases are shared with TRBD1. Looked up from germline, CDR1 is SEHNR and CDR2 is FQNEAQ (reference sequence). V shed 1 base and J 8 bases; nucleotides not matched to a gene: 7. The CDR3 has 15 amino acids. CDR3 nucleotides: TGTGCCAGCAGCTTAGTTACAGGGGGTCGGTATGAGCAGTTCTTC. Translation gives CASSLVTGGRYEQFF.

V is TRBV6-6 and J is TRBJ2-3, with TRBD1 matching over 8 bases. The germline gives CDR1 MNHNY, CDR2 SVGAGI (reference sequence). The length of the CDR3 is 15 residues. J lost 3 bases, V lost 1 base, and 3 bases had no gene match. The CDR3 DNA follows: TGTGCCAGCAGTTACTACGGACAGGGAACAGATACGCAGTATTTT. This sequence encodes CASSYYGQGTDTQYF.

The CDR3 region has the DNA TGTGCCAGTAGTATTAGAGGCAGGACAGGGATATTCTCTGGGGCCAACGTCCTGACTTTC. It specifies CASSIRGRTGIFSGANVLTF. This chain connects TRBV19 to TRBJ2-6, with 8 bases matching TRBD1. The germline V gene has CDR1 LNHDA and CDR2 SQIVND (reference sequence). This CDR3 has 20 amino acids. V dropped 3 bases and J dropped 0; count of bases not matched to a gene: 13.

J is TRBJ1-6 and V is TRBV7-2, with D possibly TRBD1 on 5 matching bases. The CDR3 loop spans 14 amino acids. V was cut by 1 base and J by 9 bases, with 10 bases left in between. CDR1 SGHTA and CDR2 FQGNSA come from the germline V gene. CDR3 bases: TGTGCCAGCAGCTTAGGTCAGGGAGGTTCACCCCTCCACTTT. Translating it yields CASSLGQGGSPLHF.

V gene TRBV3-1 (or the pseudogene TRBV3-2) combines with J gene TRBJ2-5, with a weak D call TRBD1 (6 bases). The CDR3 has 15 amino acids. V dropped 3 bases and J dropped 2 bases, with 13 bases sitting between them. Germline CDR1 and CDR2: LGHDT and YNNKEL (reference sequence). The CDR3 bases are TGTGCCAGCAGCCAGAGCGACAGGCCTCAAGAGACCCAGTACTTC. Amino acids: CASSQSDRPQETQYF.

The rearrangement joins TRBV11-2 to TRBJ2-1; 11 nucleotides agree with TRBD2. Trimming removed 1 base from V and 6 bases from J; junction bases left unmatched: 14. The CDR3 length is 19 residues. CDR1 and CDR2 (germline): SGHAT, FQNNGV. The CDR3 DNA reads TGTGCCAGCAGCTTAGTTCACAGACTAGCGGGACCCGGGGCCAATGAGCAGTTCTTC. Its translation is CASSLVHRLAGPGANEQFF.

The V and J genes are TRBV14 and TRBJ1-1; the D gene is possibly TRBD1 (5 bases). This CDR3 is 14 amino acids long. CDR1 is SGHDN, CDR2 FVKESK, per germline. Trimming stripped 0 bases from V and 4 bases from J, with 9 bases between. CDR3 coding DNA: TGTGCCAGCAGCCAAGAAGTAGGGGTCACTGAAGCTTTCTTT. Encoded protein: CASSQEVGVTEAFF.

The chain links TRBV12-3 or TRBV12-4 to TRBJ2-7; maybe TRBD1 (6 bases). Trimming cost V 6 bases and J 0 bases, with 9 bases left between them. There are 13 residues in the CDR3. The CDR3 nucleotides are TGTGCCAGCAGCAGGGGCCTCTCCTACGAGCAGTACTTC. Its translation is CASSRGLSYEQYF.

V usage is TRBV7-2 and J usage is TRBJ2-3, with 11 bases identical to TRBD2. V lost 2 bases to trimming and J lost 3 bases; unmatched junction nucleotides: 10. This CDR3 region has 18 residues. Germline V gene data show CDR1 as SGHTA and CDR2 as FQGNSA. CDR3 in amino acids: CASSLLPLAGGWTDTQYF. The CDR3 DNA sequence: TGTGCCAGCAGCTTACTTCCCCTAGCGGGGGGTTGGACAGATACGCAGTATTTT. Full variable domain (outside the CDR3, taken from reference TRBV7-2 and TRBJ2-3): GAGVSQSPSNKVTEKGKDVELRCDPISGHTALYWYRQSLGQGLEFLIYFQGNSAPDKSGLPSDRFSAERTGGSVSTLTIQRTQQEDSAVYLCASSLLPLAGGWTDTQYFGPGTRLTVL.

CDR3 coding DNA: TGTGCCAGCAGTTACGGGGCTCGCGGGGGTTACAATGAGCAGTTCTTC. Amino acids: CASSYGARGGYNEQFF. V gene TRBV6-5 combines with J gene TRBJ2-1, with TRBD2 identical over 7 bases. Germline trimming cut 2 bases from V and 4 bases from J; bases unmatched to any gene: 8. The CDR3 spans 16 residues. From germline, CDR1 is MNHEY and CDR2 SVGAGI.

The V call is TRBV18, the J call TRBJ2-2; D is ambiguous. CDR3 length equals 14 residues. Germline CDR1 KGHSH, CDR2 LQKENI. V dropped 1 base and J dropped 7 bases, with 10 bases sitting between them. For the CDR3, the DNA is TGTGCCAGCTCACCACAGGAGAATGGCGGGGAGCTGTTTTTT. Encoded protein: CASSPQENGGELFF.

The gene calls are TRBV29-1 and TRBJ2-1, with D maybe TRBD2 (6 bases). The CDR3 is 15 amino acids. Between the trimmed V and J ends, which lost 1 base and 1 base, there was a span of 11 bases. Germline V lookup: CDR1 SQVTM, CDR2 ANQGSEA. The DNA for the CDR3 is TGCAGCGTTGAAGGCGGGGATTTATCCTACAATGAGCAGTTCTTC. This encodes CSVEGGDLSYNEQFF.

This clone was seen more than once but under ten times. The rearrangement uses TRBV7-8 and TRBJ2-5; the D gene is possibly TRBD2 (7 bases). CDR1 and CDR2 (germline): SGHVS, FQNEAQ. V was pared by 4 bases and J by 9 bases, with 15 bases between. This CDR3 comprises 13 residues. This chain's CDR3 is CASSSGGQGAQYF. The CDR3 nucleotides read TGTGCCAGCAGCTCGGGGGGCCAAGGGGCCCAGTACTTC.

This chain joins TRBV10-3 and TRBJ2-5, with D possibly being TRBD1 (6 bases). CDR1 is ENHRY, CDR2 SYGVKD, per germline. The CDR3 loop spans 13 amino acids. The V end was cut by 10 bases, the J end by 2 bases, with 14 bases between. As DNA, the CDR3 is TGTGCCACCCGAACAGGGCCGCAAGAGACCCAGTACTTC. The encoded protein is CATRTGPQETQYF.

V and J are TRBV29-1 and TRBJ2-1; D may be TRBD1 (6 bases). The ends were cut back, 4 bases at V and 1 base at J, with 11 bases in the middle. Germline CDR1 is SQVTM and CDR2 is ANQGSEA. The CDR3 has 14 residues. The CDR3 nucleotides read TGCAGCGTTGGGACCAGGGGATCCTACAATGAGCAGTTCTTC. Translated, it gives CSVGTRGSYNEQFF.

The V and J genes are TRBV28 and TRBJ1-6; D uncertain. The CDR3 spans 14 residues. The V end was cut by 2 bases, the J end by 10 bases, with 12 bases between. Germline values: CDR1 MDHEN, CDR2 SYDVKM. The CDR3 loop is CASSLVGEDSPLHF. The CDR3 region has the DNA TGTGCCAGCAGTTTAGTGGGCGAAGACTCACCCCTCCACTTT.

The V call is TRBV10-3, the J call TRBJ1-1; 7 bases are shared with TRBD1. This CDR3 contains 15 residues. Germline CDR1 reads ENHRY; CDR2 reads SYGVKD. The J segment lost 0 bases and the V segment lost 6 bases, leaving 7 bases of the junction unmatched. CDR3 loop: CAISPGQSMNTEAFF. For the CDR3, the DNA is TGTGCCATCAGCCCGGGACAGTCCATGAACACTGAAGCTTTCTTT.

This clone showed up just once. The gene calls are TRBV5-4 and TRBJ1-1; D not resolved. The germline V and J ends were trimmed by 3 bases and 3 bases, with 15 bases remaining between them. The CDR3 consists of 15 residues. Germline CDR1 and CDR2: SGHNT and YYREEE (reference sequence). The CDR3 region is CASSWAGFGDTEAFF. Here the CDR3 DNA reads TGTGCCAGCAGCTGGGCTGGGTTCGGGGACACTGAAGCTTTCTTT.

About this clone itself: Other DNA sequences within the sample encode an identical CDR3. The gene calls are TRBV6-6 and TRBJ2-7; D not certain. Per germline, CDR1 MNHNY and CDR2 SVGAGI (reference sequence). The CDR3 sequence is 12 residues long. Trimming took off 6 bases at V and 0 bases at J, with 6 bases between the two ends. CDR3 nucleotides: TGTGCCAGCAGCCCGAGCTCCTACGAGCAGTACTTC. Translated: CASSPSSYEQYF.

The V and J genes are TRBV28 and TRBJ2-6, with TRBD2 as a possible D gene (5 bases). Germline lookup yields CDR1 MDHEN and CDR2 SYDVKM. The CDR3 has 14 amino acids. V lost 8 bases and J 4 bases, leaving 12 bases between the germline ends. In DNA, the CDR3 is TGTGCCAGCGGTTCTAGCACCGGGGCCAACGTCCTGACTTTC. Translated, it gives CASGSSTGANVLTF.

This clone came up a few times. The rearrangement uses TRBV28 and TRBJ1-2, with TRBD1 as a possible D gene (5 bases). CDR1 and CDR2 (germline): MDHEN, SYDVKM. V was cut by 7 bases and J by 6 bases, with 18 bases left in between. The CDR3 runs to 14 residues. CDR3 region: CASIPNPGGNGYTF. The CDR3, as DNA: TGTGCCAGCATCCCGAACCCCGGGGGAAATGGCTACACCTTC.

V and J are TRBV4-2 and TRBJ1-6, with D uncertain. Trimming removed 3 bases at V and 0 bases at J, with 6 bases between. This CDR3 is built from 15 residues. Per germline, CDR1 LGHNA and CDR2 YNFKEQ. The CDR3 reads CASSQGSSYNSPLHF. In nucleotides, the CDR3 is TGTGCCAGCAGCCAGGGGAGCTCCTATAATTCACCCCTCCACTTT.

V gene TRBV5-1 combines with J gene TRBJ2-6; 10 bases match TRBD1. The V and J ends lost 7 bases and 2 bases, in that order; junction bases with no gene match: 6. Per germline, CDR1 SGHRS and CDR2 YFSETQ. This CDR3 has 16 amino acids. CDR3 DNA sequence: TGCGCCAGCGACAACGGACAGGGGGCTGGGGCCAACGTCCTGACTTTC. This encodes CASDNGQGAGANVLTF.

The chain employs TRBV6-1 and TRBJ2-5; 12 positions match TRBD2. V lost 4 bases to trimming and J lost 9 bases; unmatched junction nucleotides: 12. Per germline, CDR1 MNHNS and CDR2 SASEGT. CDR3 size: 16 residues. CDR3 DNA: TGTGCCAGCAGTGGCGGACTAGCGGGGCTCCGGGGGGCCCAGTACTTC. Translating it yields CASSGGLAGLRGAQYF.

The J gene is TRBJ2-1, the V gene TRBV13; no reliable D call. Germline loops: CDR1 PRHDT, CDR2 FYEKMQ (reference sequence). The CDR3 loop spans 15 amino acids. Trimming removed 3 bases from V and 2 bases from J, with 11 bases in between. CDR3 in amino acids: CASSFRGSTYNEQFF. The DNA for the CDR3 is TGTGCCAGCAGCTTTCGAGGATCCACCTACAATGAGCAGTTCTTC.

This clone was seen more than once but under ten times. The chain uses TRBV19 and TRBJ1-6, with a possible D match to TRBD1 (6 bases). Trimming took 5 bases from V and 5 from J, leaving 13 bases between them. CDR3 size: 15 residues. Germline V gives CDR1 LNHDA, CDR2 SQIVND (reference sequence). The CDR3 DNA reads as TGTGCCAGTAGTCTCAGACAGGAGAATAATTCACCCCTCCACTTT. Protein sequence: CASSLRQENNSPLHF.